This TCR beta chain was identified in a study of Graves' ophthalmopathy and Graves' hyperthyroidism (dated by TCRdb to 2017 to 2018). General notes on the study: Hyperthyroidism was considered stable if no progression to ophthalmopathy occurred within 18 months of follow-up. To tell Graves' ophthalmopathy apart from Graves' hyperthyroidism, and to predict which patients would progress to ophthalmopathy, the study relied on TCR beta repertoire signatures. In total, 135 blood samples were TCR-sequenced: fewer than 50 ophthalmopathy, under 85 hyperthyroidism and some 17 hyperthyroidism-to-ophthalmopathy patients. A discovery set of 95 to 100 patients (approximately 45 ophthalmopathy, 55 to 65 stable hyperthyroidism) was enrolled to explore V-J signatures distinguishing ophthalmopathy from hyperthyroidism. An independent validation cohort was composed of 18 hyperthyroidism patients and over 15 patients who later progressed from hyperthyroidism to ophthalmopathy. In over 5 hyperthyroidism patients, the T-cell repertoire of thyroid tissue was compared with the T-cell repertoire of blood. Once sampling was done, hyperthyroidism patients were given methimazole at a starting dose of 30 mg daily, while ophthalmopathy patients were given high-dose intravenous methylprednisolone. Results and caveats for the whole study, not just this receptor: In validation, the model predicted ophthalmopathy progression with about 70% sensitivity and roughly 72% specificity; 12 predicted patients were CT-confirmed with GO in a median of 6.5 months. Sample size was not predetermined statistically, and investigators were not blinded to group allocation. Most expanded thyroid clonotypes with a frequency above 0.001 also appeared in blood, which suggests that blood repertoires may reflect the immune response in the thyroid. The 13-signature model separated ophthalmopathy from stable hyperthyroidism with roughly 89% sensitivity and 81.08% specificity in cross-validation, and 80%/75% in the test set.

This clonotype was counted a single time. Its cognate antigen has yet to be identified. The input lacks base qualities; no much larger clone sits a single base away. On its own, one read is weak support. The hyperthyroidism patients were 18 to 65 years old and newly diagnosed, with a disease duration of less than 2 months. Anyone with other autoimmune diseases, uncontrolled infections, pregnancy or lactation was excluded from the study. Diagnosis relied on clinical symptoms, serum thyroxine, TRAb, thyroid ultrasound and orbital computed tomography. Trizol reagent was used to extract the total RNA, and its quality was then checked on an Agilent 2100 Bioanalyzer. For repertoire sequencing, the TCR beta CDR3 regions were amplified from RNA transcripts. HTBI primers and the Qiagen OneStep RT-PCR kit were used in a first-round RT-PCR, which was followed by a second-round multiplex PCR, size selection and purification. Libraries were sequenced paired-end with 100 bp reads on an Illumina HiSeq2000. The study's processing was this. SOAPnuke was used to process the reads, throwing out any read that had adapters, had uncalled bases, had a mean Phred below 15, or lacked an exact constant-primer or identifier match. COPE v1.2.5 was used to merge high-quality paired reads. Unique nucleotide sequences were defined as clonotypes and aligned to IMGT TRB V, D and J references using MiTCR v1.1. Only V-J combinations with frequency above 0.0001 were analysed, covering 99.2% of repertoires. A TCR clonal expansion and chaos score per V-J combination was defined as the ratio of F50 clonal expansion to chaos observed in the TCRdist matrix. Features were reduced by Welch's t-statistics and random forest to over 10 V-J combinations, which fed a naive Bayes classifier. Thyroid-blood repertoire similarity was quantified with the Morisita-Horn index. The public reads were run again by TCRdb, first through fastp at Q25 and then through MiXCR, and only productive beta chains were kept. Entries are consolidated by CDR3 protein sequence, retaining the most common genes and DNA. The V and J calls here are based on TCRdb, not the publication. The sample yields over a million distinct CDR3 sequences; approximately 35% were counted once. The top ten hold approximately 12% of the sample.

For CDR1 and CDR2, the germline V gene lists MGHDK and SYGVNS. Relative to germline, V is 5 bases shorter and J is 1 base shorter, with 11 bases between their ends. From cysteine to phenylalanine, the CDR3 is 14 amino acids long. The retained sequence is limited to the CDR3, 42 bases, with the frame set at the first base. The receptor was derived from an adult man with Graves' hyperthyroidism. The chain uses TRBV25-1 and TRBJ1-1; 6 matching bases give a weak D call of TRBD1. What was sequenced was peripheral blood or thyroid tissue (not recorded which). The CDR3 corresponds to CASSQGLGNTEAFF. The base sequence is TGTGCCAGCAGTCAGGGGTTGGGGAACACTGAAGCTTTCTTT. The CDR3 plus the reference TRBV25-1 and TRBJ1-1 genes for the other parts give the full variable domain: EADIYQTPRYLVIGTGKKITLECSQTMGHDKMYWYQQDPGMELHLIHYSYGVNSTEKGDLSSESTVSRIRTEHFPLTLESARPSHTSQYLCASSQGLGNTEAFFGQGTRLTVV.